Detailed here is one T cell receptor (beta chain). This sample stems from a study of shared clonotypes between healthy human individuals. Around 300 ng DNA, some 30,000 T cell genomes, went into unsorted PBMC replicate PCRs. TCRdb keeps only in-frame clones here, not all; method: immunoSEQ multiplex PCR. The sample has about 470,000 clones; around 79% are singletons. This CDR3 region has 17 residues. Germline V gene data show CDR1 as SGHDT and CDR2 as YYEEEE. V dropped 4 bases and J dropped 5; count of bases not matched to a gene: 15. The V and J genes are TRBV5-6 and TRBJ2-5, with 9 bases lining up with TRBD2. The sequenced material came from PBMCs. This TCR derives from a woman in her thirties or forties in good health. Some clones in this sample may be carry-over from other donors' samples. CDR3 bases: TGTGCCAGCAGCCGGGGGGGCGCGGGAGGGCCCGGGGAGACCCAGTACTTC. This codes for CASSRGGAGGPGETQYF.